This T cell receptor (beta chain) was found in a study of blood T cells in healthy people across ages. General study points: Naive T cell percentage strongly correlated with TCR beta diversity. Versus aged donors, long-lived donors had higher diversity and more naive CD4+ cells.

This clonotype was observed at least ten times. What it recognizes is unknown. The use of a sample-barcoded 5' primer and a J-beta primer mix characterized a second PCR of about 6 to 12 cycles. MiXCR, run by TCRdb on the 5' RACE reads, gives a single entry per CDR3 protein. The table shows about 700,000 distinct CDR3 sequences, with 32% occurring only once. Germline V gene lookup returns CDR1 MNHNS and CDR2 SASEGT. The CDR3 covers 15 residues. Deletions cut 6 bases from V and 3 bases from J, with 18 bases between. The sample consisted of blood. This TCR came from a woman at least 80 years old in good health. The chain employs TRBV6-1 and TRBJ2-7, with D perhaps TRBD1 or TRBD2 (5 bases each). CDR3 loop: CASSLSGQGYYEQYF. The CDR3 nucleotides are TGTGCCAGCAGCCTCTCGGGGCAGGGATACTACGAGCAGTACTTC.